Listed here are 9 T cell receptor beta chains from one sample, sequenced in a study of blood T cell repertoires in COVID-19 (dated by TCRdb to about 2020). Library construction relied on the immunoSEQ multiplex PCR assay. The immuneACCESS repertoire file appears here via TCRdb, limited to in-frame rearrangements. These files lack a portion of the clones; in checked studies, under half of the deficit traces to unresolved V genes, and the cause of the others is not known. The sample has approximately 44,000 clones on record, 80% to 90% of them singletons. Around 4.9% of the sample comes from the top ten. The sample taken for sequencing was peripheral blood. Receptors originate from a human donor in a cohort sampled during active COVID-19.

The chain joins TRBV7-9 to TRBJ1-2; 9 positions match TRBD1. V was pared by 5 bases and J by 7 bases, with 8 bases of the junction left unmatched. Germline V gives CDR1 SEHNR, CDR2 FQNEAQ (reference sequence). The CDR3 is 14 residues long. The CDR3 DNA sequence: TGTGCCAGCAGCAGCGAGGGACAGGGAGCTGGCTACACCTTC. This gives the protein CASSSEGQGAGYTF.

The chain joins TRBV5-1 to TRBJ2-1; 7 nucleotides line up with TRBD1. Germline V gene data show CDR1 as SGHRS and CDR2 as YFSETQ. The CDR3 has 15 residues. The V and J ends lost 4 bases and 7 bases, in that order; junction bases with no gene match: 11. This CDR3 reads CASSEAPGQINEQFF. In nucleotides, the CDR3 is TGCGCCAGCAGCGAGGCACCGGGACAGATTAATGAGCAGTTCTTC.

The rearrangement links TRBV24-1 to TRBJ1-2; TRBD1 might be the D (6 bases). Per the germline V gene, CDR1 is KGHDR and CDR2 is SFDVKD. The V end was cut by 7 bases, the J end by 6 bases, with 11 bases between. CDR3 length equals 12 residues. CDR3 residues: CATRSSGDGYTF. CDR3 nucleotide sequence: TGTGCCACCAGAAGTTCAGGGGATGGCTACACCTTC.

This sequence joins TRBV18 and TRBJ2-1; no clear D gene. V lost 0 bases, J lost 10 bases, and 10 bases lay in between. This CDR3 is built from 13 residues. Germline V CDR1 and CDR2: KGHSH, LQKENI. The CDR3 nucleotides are TGTGCCAGCTCACCACCCCTGGCTTTGGAGCAGTTCTTC. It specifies CASSPPLALEQFF. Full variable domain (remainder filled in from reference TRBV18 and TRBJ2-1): NAGVMQNPRHLVRRRGQEARLRCSPMKGHSHVYWYRQLPEEGLKFMVYLQKENIIDESGMPKERFSAEFPKEGPSILRIQQVVRGDSAAYFCASSPPLALEQFFGPGTRLTVL.

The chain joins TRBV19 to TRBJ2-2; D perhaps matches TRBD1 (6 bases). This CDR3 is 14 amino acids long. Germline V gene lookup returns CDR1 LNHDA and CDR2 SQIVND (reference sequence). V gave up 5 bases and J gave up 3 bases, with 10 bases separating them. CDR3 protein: CASSPGQYTGELFF. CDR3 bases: TGTGCCAGTAGTCCCGGACAGTACACCGGGGAGCTGTTTTTT. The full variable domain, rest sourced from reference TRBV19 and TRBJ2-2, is DGGITQSPKYLFRKEGQNVTLSCEQNLNHDAMYWYRQDPGQGLRLIYYSQIVNDFQKGDIAEGYSVSREKKESFPLTVTSAQKNPTAFYLCASSPGQYTGELFFGEGSRLTVL.

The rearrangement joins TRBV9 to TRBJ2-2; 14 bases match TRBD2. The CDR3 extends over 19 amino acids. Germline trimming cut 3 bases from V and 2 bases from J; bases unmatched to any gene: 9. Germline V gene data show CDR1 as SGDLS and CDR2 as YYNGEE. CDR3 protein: CASSDQQTSGGANTGELFF. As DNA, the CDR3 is TGTGCCAGCAGCGACCAACAGACTAGCGGGGGGGCCAACACCGGGGAGCTGTTTTTT. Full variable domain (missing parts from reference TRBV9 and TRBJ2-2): DSGVTQTPKHLITATGQRVTLRCSPRSGDLSVYWYQQSLDQGLQFLIQYYNGEERAKGNILERFSAQQFPDLHSELNLSSLELGDSALYFCASSDQQTSGGANTGELFFGEGSRLTVL.

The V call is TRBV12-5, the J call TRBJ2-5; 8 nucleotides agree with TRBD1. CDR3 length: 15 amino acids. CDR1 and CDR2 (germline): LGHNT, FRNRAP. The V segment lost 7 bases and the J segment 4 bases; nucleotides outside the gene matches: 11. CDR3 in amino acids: CASASQTRGRETQYF. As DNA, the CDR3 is TGTGCTAGTGCCTCCCAAACCAGGGGGCGAGAGACCCAGTACTTC. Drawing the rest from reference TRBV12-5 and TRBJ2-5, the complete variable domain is DARVTQTPRHKVTEMGQEVTMRCQPILGHNTVFWYRQTMMQGLELLAYFRNRAPLDDSGMPKDRFSAEMPDATLATLKIQPSEPRDSAVYFCASASQTRGRETQYFGPGTRLLVL.

CDR3 loop: CATSGQGLGGYTF. The CDR3 DNA reads TGTGCCACCAGTGGGCAGGGGCTAGGAGGCTACACCTTC. The chain uses TRBV24-1 and TRBJ1-2; the D gene is possibly TRBD1 (6 bases). Germline CDR1 reads KGHDR; CDR2 reads SFDVKD. Trimming removed 5 bases from V and 8 bases from J, with 14 bases in between. There are 13 residues in the CDR3.

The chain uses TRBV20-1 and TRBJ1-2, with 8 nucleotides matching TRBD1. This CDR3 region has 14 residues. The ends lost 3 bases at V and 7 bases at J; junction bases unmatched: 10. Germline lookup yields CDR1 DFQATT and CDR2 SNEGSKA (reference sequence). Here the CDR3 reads CSASPAGGSFGYTF. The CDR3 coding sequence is TGCAGTGCTAGTCCGGCAGGGGGCAGTTTTGGCTACACCTTC.